This section outlines one T cell receptor beta chain sequence together with its context. Its antigen is undetermined. Germline loops: CDR1 SGHAT, CDR2 FQNNGV. Trimming pared 10 bases from V and 4 bases from J, leaving 6 bases between. The CDR3 runs to 10 residues. TCRdb reprocessed the 5' RACE reads via MiXCR and lists one record per CDR3 protein. The table records some 290,000 distinct CDR3 sequences, 15% to 25% of them present only once. The data were obtained in a study of CD8 T cells in ankylosing spondylitis. Findings of the study overall: Disease-linked clones proved CD8+ and comparatively uncommon in peripheral blood.

This clonotype was sampled from a male donor with ankylosing spondylitis or in good health (not recorded which). The J gene is TRBJ2-3, the V gene TRBV11-2; D is undetermined. The sample taken for sequencing was blood, either unsorted or a sorted T cell fraction (not recorded which). The CDR3: CATSADTQYF. The CDR3 bases are TGTGCCACATCTGCAGATACGCAGTATTTT.